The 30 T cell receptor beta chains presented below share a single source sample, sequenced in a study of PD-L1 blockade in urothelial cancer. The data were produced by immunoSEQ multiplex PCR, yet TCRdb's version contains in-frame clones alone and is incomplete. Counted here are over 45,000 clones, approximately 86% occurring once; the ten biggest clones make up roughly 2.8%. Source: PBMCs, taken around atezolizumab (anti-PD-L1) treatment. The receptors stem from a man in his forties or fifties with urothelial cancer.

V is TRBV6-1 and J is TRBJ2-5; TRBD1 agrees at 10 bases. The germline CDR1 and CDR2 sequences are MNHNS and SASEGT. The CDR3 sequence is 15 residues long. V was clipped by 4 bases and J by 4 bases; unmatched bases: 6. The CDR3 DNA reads TGTGCCAGCAGTGGCCGGGACAGGGGTTCAGAGACCCAGTACTTC. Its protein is CASSGRDRGSETQYF.

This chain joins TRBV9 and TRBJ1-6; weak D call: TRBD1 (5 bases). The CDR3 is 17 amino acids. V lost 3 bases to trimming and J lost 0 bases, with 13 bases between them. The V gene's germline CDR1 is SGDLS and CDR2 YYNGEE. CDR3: CASSAGDSRSYNSPLHF. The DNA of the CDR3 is TGTGCCAGCAGCGCCGGGGACTCCCGCTCCTATAATTCACCCCTCCACTTT.

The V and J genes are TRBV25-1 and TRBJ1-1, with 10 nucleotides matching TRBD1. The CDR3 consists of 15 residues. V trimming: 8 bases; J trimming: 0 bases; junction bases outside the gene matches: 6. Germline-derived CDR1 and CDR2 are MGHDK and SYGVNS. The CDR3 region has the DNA TGTGCCAGCCGGGAGGACAGGGGGATGAACACTGAAGCTTTCTTT. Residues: CASREDRGMNTEAFF. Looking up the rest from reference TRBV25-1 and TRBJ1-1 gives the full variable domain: EADIYQTPRYLVIGTGKKITLECSQTMGHDKMYWYQQDPGMELHLIHYSYGVNSTEKGDLSSESTVSRIRTEHFPLTLESARPSHTSQYLCASREDRGMNTEAFFGQGTRLTVV.

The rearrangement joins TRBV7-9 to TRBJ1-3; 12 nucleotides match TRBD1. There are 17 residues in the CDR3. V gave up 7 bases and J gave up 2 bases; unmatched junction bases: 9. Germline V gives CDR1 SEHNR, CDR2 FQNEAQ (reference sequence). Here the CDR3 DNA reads TGTGCCAGCACCAAGGGGGACAGGGGGCTGACTGGAAACACCATATATTTT. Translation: CASTKGDRGLTGNTIYF.

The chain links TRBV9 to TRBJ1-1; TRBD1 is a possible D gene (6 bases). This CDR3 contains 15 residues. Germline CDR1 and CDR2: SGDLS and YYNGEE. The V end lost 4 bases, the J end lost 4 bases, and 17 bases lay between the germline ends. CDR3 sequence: CASSPPGGLGTEAFF. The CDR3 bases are TGTGCCAGCAGCCCACCGGGGGGCCTGGGCACTGAAGCTTTCTTT.

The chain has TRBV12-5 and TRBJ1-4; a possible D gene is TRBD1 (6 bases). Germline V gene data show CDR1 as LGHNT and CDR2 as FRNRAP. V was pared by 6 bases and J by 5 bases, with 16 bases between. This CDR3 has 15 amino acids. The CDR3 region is CASGPDSLRNEKLFF. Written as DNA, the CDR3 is TGTGCTAGTGGACCGGACAGTCTGAGGAATGAAAAACTGTTTTTT.

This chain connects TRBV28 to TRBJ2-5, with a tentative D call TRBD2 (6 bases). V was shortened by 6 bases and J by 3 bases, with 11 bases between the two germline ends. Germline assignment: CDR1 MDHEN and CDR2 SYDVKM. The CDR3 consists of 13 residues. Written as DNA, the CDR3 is TGTGCCAGCAGGGAGGGGCAGGAAGAGACCCAGTACTTC. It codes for CASREGQEETQYF.

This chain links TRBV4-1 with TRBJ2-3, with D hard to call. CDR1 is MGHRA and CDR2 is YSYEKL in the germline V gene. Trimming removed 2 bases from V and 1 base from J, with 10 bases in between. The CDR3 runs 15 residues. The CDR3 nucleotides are TGCGCCAGCAGCCAATCGGTTCTGGGCACAGATACGCAGTATTTT. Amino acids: CASSQSVLGTDTQYF.

CDR3 region: CASSDTGARPYEQYF. CDR3 DNA sequence: TGTGCCAGCAGTGATACAGGGGCTAGGCCCTACGAGCAGTACTTC. The chain combines TRBV6-1 with TRBJ2-7, with 7 bases fitting TRBD1. Germline-derived CDR1 and CDR2 are MNHNS and SASEGT. With 3 bases clipped from V and 2 bases from J, the junction kept 7 bases outside the gene matches. This CDR3 is 15 amino acids long.

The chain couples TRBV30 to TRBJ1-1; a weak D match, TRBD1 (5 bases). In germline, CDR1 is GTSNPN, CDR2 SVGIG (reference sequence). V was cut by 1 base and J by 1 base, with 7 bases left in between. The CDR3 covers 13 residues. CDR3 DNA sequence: TGTGCCTGGAGTGGACAGCCGAACACTGAAGCTTTCTTT. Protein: CAWSGQPNTEAFF.

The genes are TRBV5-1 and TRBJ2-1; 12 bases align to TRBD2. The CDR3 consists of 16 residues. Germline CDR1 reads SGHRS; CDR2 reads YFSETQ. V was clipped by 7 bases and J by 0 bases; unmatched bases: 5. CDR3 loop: CASRPTSGSSYNEQFF. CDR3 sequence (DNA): TGCGCCAGCCGCCCGACTAGCGGGAGCTCCTACAATGAGCAGTTCTTC.

CDR3 in DNA: TGTGCCAGTAGACCCACAGGGGGCCATGGCCAGCCCCAGCATTTT. As protein: CASRPTGGHGQPQHF. The chain combines TRBV19 with TRBJ1-5; 9 nucleotides agree with TRBD1. The V gene end was trimmed by 6 bases and the J gene end by 7 bases; junction bases not matched to a gene: 10. This CDR3 contains 15 residues. Germline lookup yields CDR1 LNHDA and CDR2 SQIVND (reference sequence).

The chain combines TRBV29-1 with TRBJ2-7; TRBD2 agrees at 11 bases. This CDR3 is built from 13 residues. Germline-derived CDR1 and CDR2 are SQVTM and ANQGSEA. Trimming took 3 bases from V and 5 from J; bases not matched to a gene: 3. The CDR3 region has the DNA TGCAGCGTTGATTTAGCGGGAGGGAACGAGCAGTACTTC. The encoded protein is CSVDLAGGNEQYF.

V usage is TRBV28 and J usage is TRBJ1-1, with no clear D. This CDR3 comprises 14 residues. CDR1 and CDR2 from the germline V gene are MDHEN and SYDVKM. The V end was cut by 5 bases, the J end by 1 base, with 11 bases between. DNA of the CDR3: TGTGCCAGCAGTCCCTCCTATCCGAACACTGAAGCTTTCTTT. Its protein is CASSPSYPNTEAFF.

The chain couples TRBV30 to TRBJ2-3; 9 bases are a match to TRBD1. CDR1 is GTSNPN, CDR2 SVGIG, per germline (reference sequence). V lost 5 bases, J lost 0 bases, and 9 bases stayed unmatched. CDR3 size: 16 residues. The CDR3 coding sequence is TGTGCCTGGGGGGGGACAGGGCAACTTAGCACAGATACGCAGTATTTT. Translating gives CAWGGTGQLSTDTQYF.

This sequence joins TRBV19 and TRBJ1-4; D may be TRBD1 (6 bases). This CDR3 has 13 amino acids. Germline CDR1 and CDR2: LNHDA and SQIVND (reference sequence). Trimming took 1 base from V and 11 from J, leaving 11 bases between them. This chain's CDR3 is CASSIGTEGKLFF. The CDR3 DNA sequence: TGTGCCAGTAGTATAGGGACAGAGGGGAAACTGTTTTTT.

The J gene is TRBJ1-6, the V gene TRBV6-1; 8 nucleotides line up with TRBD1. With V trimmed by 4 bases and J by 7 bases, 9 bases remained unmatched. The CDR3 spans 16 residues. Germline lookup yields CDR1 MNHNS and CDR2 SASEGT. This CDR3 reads CASSASRTGPNSPLHF. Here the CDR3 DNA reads TGTGCCAGCAGTGCCTCACGGACAGGGCCAAATTCACCCCTCCACTTT.

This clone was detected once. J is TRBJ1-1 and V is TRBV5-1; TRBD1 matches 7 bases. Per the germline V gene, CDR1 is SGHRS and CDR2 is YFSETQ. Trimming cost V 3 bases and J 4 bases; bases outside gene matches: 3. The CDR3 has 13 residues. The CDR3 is CASSSDRVTEAFF. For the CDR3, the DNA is TGCGCCAGCAGCTCTGACAGGGTCACTGAAGCTTTCTTT.

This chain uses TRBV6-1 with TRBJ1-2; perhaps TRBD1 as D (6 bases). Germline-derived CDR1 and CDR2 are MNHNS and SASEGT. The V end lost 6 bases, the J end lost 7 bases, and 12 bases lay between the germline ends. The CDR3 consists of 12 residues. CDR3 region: CASRMTGSGYTF. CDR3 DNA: TGTGCCAGCAGGATGACAGGCAGTGGCTACACCTTC.

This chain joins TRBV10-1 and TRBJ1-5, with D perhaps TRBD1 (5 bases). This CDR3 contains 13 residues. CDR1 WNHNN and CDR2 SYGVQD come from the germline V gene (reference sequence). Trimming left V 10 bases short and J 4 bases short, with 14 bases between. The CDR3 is CATSRDLNQPQHF. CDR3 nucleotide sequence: TGCGCCACCTCACGGGACTTAAATCAGCCCCAGCATTTT.

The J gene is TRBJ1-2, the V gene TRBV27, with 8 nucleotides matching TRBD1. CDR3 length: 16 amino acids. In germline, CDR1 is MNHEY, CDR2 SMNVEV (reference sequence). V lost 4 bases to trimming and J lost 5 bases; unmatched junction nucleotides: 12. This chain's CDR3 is CASSSADRASGYGYTF. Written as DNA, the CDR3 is TGTGCCAGCAGTTCCGCGGACAGGGCGTCTGGGTATGGCTACACCTTC.

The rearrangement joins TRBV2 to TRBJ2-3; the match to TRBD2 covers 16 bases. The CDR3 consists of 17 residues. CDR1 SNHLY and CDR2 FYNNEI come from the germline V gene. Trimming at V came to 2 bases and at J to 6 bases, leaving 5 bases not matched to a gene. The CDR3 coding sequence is TGTGCCAGCAGTGAATGGGGACTAGCGGGGGGGGAGGATACGCAGTATTTT. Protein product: CASSEWGLAGGEDTQYF. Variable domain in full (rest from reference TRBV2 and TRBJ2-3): EPEVTQTPSHQVTQMGQEVILRCVPISNHLYFYWYRQILGQKVEFLVSFYNNEISEKSEIFDDQFSVERPDGSNFTLKIRSTKLEDSAMYFCASSEWGLAGGEDTQYFGPGTRLTVL.

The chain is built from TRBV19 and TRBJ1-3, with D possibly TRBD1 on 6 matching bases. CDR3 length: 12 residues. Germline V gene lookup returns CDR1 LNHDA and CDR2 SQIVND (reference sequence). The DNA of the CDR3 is TGTGCGACAGGCCCGCGGGGAAACACCATATATTTT. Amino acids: CATGPRGNTIYF.

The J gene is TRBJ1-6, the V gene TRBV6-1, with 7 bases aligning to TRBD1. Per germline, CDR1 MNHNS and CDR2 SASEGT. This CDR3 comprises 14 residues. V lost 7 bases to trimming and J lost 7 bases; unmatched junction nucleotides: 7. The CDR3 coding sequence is TGTGCCAGCAATAGATCGGACAGGAATTCACCCCTCCACTTT. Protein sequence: CASNRSDRNSPLHF.

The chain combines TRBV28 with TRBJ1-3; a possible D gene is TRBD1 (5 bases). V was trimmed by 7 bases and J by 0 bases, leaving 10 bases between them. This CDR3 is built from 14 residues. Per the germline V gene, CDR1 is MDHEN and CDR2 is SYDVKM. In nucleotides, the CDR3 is TGTGCCAGCAAAGGGGTACTCTCTGGAAACACCATATATTTT. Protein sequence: CASKGVLSGNTIYF.

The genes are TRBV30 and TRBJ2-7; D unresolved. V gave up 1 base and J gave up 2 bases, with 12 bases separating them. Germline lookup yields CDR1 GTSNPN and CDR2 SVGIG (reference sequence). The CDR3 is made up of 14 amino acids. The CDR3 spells CAWSGGGSTYEQYF. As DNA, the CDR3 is TGTGCCTGGAGTGGAGGCGGATCTACCTACGAGCAGTACTTC.

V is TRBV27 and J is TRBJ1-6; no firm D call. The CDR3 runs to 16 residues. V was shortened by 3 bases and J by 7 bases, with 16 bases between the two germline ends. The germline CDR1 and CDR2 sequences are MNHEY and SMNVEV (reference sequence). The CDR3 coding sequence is TGTGCCAGCAGTTTTCTTGCCGAGGCTGGGAATTCACCCCTCCACTTT. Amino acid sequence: CASSFLAEAGNSPLHF.

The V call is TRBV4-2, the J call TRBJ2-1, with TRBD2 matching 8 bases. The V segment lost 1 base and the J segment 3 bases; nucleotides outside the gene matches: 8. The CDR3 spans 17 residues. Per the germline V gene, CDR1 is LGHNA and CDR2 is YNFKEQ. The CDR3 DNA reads TGTGCCAGCAGCCAAGCAGAACCGGGACTAGGCTACAATGAGCAGTTCTTC. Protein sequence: CASSQAEPGLGYNEQFF.

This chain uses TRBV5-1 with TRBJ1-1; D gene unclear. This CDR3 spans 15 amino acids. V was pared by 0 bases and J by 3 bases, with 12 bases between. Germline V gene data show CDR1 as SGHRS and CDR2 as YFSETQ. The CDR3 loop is CASSLVGSKDTEAFF. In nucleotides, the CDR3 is TGCGCCAGCAGCTTGGTGGGGAGTAAGGACACTGAAGCTTTCTTT.

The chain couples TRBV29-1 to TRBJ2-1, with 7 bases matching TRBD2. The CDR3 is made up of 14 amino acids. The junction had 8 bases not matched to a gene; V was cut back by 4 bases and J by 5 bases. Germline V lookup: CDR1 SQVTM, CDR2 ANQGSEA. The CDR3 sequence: CSVVGWSGNNEQFF. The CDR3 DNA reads TGCAGCGTTGTGGGCTGGAGCGGGAACAATGAGCAGTTCTTC.